The 25 T cell receptor beta chains presented below share a single source sample, sequenced in a study of T cell responses to AZD1222 COVID-19 vaccine. The assay was immunoSEQ multiplex PCR, and TCRdb's table has in-frame clones only and misses some. The sample shows 120,000 to 150,000 clones, roughly nine tenths of them seen only once. The starting material was peripheral blood, obtained 28 days after the second AZD1222 dose. The receptors derive from an adult who received the AZD1222 COVID-19 vaccine.

This clone was seen a single time. The CDR3 coding sequence is TGTGCCAGCACCCAGACAGCCTATGGCTACACCTTC. Its protein product is CASTQTAYGYTF. V usage is TRBV7-9 and J usage is TRBJ1-2, with D possibly TRBD1 on 5 matching bases. The CDR3 extends over 12 amino acids. Germline assignment: CDR1 SEHNR and CDR2 FQNEAQ (reference sequence). Trimming pared 7 bases from V and 4 bases from J, leaving 10 bases between.

The J gene is TRBJ1-1, the V gene TRBV19; perhaps TRBD1 as D (5 bases). The CDR3 has 13 amino acids. Germline V gives CDR1 LNHDA, CDR2 SQIVND (reference sequence). The V end was cut by 8 bases, the J end by 3 bases, with 13 bases between. CDR3 nucleotides: TGTGCCAGTGGGGGGTTTACAGACACTGAAGCTTTCTTT. Its translation is CASGGFTDTEAFF.

The J gene is TRBJ2-7, the V gene TRBV28; maybe TRBD1 (5 bases). The CDR3 runs 13 residues. V was cut by 7 bases and J by 2 bases, with 12 bases left in between. Germline V lookup: CDR1 MDHEN, CDR2 SYDVKM. The chain's CDR3 is CASNGQSTYEQYF. CDR3 in DNA: TGTGCCAGCAACGGACAAAGTACCTACGAGCAGTACTTC.

About this clone itself: Other DNA sequences in this sample translate to the same CDR3. The chain joins TRBV19 to TRBJ1-5, with D unclear. The V gene's germline CDR1 is LNHDA and CDR2 SQIVND (reference sequence). The V end was cut by 2 bases, the J end by 6 bases, with 5 bases between. This CDR3 region has 12 residues. CDR3 nucleotides: TGTGCCAGTAGTATAAGTATTCAGCCCCAGCATTTT. It codes for CASSISIQPQHF.

The sample holds one count of this clone. CDR3 sequence (DNA): TGCAGCGTTGCCCTAGTCCCCGGGGAGACCCAGTACTTC. The encoded protein is CSVALVPGETQYF. V gene TRBV29-1 combines with J gene TRBJ2-5; unclear D gene. This CDR3 region has 13 residues. From germline, CDR1 is SQVTM and CDR2 ANQGSEA. V was clipped by 4 bases and J by 5 bases, with 14 bases between them.

The chain has TRBV6-5 and TRBJ1-3; 7 nucleotides match TRBD1. CDR1 MNHEY and CDR2 SVGAGI come from the germline V gene. The trim removed 6 bases at V and 3 bases at J, leaving 5 bases unmatched. The CDR3 length is 14 residues. The CDR3 region has the DNA TGTGCCAGCAGCAACAGGGGAGGTGGAAACACCATATATTTT. Its translation is CASSNRGGGNTIYF.

The chain combines TRBV19 with TRBJ1-5; perhaps TRBD1 as D (5 bases). CDR1 is LNHDA, CDR2 SQIVND, per germline (reference sequence). V gave up 6 bases and J gave up 0 bases, with 12 bases separating them. This CDR3 comprises 15 residues. The CDR3 bases are TGTGCCAGTAGACTGACAGTGTATAGCAATCAGCCCCAGCATTTT. Amino acid sequence: CASRLTVYSNQPQHF.

This sequence joins TRBV19 and TRBJ2-5, with TRBD1 matching over 7 bases. Germline trimming cut 5 bases from V and 5 bases from J; bases unmatched to any gene: 11. Germline lookup yields CDR1 LNHDA and CDR2 SQIVND (reference sequence). This CDR3 contains 15 residues. The CDR3 sequence is CASSPGQLRRETQYF. CDR3 sequence (DNA): TGTGCCAGTAGTCCGGGACAGCTCCGTCGGGAGACCCAGTACTTC.

The genes are TRBV9 and TRBJ2-7, with D hard to call. Trimming cost V 0 bases and J 2 bases, with 12 bases left between them. The germline V gene has CDR1 SGDLS and CDR2 YYNGEE. This CDR3 region has 15 residues. As DNA, the CDR3 is TGTGCCAGCAGCGTAGAGCCAGGCCACACCTACGAGCAGTACTTC. Protein: CASSVEPGHTYEQYF.

The J gene is TRBJ2-7, the V gene TRBV10-2; D uncertain. V was trimmed by 0 bases and J by 2 bases, leaving 5 bases between them. Germline-derived CDR1 and CDR2 are WSHSY and SAAADI. CDR3 length: 13 residues. The CDR3 DNA reads as TGCGCCAGCAGTGAGTCCGGTCCCTACGAGCAGTACTTC. This translates into CASSESGPYEQYF.

The chain links TRBV27 to TRBJ2-1, with 7 bases fitting TRBD2. The CDR3 runs to 16 residues. The V segment lost 6 bases and the J segment 0 bases; nucleotides outside the gene matches: 8. Germline V CDR1 and CDR2: MNHEY, SMNVEV (reference sequence). The CDR3 is CASSSLAINSYNEQFF. The CDR3 DNA follows: TGTGCCAGCAGCTCACTAGCGATAAACTCCTACAATGAGCAGTTCTTC.

V and J are TRBV6-2 or TRBV6-3 and TRBJ2-7, with D possibly matching TRBD1 (7 bases). This CDR3 is 15 amino acids long. Trimming removed 2 bases from V and 3 bases from J, with 14 bases in between. Per the germline V gene, CDR1 is MNHEY and CDR2 is SVGEGT. The CDR3 region is CASSYASGGSYEQYF. The CDR3 nucleotides are TGTGCCAGCAGTTACGCCTCAGGGGGGAGCTACGAGCAGTACTTC.

This clone was detected a few times. The chain uses TRBV10-2 and TRBJ1-5, with 10 bases lining up with TRBD1. The CDR3 consists of 15 residues. The junction had 5 bases not matched to a gene; V was cut back by 4 bases and J by 5 bases. CDR1 and CDR2 from the germline V gene are WSHSY and SAAADI. CDR3 DNA: TGCGCCAGCAGTGGGGGGGACAGGGGCTATCAGCCCCAGCATTTT. This translates into CASSGGDRGYQPQHF.

This sequence joins TRBV7-2 and TRBJ2-2; TRBD2 aligns across 8 bases. V was clipped by 5 bases and J by 4 bases; unmatched bases: 6. Germline CDR1 and CDR2: SGHTA and FQGNSA. CDR3 size: 15 residues. The CDR3, as DNA: TGTGCCAGCAGCCCGACTAGCGCGAGCACCGGGGAGCTGTTTTTT. It is translated as CASSPTSASTGELFF.

Here the CDR3 reads CASSSPGGGTQYF. The CDR3 bases are TGTGCCAGCAGCTCTCCCGGCGGGGGTACGCAGTATTTT. The rearrangement uses TRBV5-4 and TRBJ2-3; TRBD2 matches 7 bases. Trimming cost V 3 bases and J 8 bases; bases outside gene matches: 6. Germline CDR1 SGHNT, CDR2 YYREEE (reference sequence). The CDR3 has 13 residues.

This chain joins TRBV6-4 and TRBJ2-1; TRBD2 agrees at 10 bases. After removal of 6 bases from V and 0 bases from J, the junction contained 2 bases not matched to a gene. CDR3 length: 15 residues. CDR1 and CDR2 (germline): MRHNA, SNTAGT. CDR3 sequence: CASRPSGSSYNEQFF. CDR3 DNA: TGTGCCAGCAGGCCTAGCGGGAGCTCCTACAATGAGCAGTTCTTC.

The gene calls are TRBV20-1 and TRBJ1-2; a weak D match, TRBD1 (5 bases). This CDR3 region has 17 residues. The V gene's germline CDR1 is DFQATT and CDR2 SNEGSKA (reference sequence). Trimming removed 3 bases from V and 0 bases from J, with 20 bases in between. The CDR3 region is CSASMGTIFLPNYGYTF. The CDR3, as DNA: TGCAGTGCTAGTATGGGGACTATTTTCCTACCTAACTATGGCTACACCTTC.

The rearrangement uses TRBV27 and TRBJ2-7; 8 bases map to TRBD2. The germline CDR1 and CDR2 sequences are MNHEY and SMNVEV (reference sequence). Trimming took 8 bases from V and 6 from J; bases not matched to a gene: 15. The CDR3 is 15 amino acids. DNA of the CDR3: TGTGCCAGCGGAGACATAAGCGGGAGCCGGGGCGAGCAGTACTTC. Protein sequence: CASGDISGSRGEQYF.

The table lists this clone with a count of one. J is TRBJ1-1 and V is TRBV10-3; no clear D. The CDR3 has 11 residues. Trimming removed 10 bases at V and 8 bases at J, with 14 bases between. Germline lookup yields CDR1 ENHRY and CDR2 SYGVKD. The chain's CDR3 is CATERSGEAFF. CDR3 DNA sequence: TGTGCCACCGAACGGTCGGGCGAAGCTTTCTTT.

This clone has a single count. The chain is built from TRBV7-2 and TRBJ2-7, with a tentative D call TRBD1 (6 bases). The CDR3 contains 13 residues. V was shortened by 5 bases and J by 5 bases, with 13 bases between the two germline ends. The germline CDR1 and CDR2 sequences are SGHTA and FQGNSA. CDR3 in amino acids: CASSPPGANEQYF. CDR3 in DNA: TGTGCCAGCAGCCCGCCAGGGGCCAACGAGCAGTACTTC.

This chain uses TRBV4-1 with TRBJ2-1; TRBD2 agrees at 8 bases. Germline V CDR1 and CDR2: MGHRA, YSYEKL. CDR3 size: 16 residues. Trimming cost V 4 bases and J 2 bases; bases outside gene matches: 7. The CDR3 is CASSPSRAGAYNEQFF. As DNA, the CDR3 is TGCGCCAGCAGCCCCAGTCGAGCGGGAGCCTACAATGAGCAGTTCTTC.

In the case of this clone: The sample carries other DNA sequences with the same CDR3. The chain is built from TRBV11-3 and TRBJ1-1; D not certain. V gave up 2 bases and J gave up 1 base, with 5 bases separating them. The CDR3 length is 13 residues. Germline CDR1 SGHNT, CDR2 YENEEA. Here the CDR3 reads CASSLRENTEAFF. The DNA of the CDR3 is TGTGCCAGCAGCTTACGGGAGAACACTGAAGCTTTCTTT.

The chain uses TRBV18 and TRBJ1-2, with unresolved D. In germline, CDR1 is KGHSH, CDR2 LQKENI. Trimming removed 2 bases at V and 0 bases at J, with 13 bases between. CDR3 size: 16 residues. The CDR3 nucleotides are TGTGCCAGCTCACCAGGTTCGGCCAGCGCTAACTATGGCTACACCTTC. As protein: CASSPGSASANYGYTF.

The V gene is TRBV18, the J gene TRBJ1-5; TRBD1 is a possible D gene (5 bases). The V end lost 5 bases, the J end lost 6 bases, and 11 bases lay between the germline ends. Germline lookup yields CDR1 KGHSH and CDR2 LQKENI. The CDR3 runs to 13 residues. CDR3 in amino acids: CASSGGNGQPQHF. In DNA form, the CDR3 reads TGTGCCAGCTCAGGGGGGAACGGTCAGCCCCAGCATTTT.

CDR3 region: CASSPPKGGPSTDTQYF. The CDR3 DNA reads TGTGCCAGCAGCCCGCCCAAGGGCGGACCAAGCACAGATACGCAGTATTTT. The gene calls are TRBV14 and TRBJ2-3; D uncertain. Germline-derived CDR1 and CDR2 are SGHDN and FVKESK. The CDR3 sequence is 17 residues long. Trimming left V 4 bases short and J 0 bases short, with 17 bases between.